This entry lists 30 T cell receptor beta chains sequenced from one sample in a study of cytomegalovirus exposure and HLA in healthy donors. The repertoire was sequenced with immunoSEQ multiplex PCR; TCRdb's copy has only in-frame clones and lacks some. The sample carries around 260,000 clones, about 90% recorded once. Specimen: PBMCs. Source of these receptors: a woman aged 25-40 years in good health and CMV-seronegative.

This chain uses TRBV4-1 with TRBJ2-7; D is unresolved. Germline V CDR1 and CDR2: MGHRA, YSYEKL. The length of the CDR3 is 15 residues. The V and J ends lost 1 base and 1 base respectively, with 11 bases between them. Here the CDR3 reads CASSQAHSGSYEQYF. The CDR3 region has the DNA TGCGCCAGCAGCCAAGCTCACAGTGGATCCTACGAGCAGTACTTC.

V usage is TRBV30 and J usage is TRBJ2-5, with 9 nucleotides matching TRBD1. Looked up from germline, CDR1 is GTSNPN and CDR2 is SVGIG (reference sequence). With 3 bases clipped from V and 7 bases from J, the junction kept 6 bases outside the gene matches. This CDR3 region has 13 residues. The CDR3 is CAWSGTGRATQYF. CDR3 bases: TGTGCCTGGAGCGGGACAGGGAGAGCGACCCAGTACTTC. The full variable domain, with the rest looked up from reference TRBV30 and TRBJ2-5, is SQTIHQWPATLVQPVGSPLSLECTVEGTSNPNLYWYRQAAGRGLQLLFYSVGIGQISSEVPQNLSASRPQDRQFILSSKKLLLSDSGFYLCAWSGTGRATQYFGPGTRLLVL.

The genes are TRBV7-9 and TRBJ2-3; unclear D gene. Germline values: CDR1 SEHNR, CDR2 FQNEAQ (reference sequence). Trimming removed 3 bases at V and 5 bases at J, with 9 bases between. There are 13 residues in the CDR3. The CDR3 DNA sequence: TGTGCCAGCAGCTTGGTCTCTGTAGATACGCAGTATTTT. Its translation: CASSLVSVDTQYF.

The chain couples TRBV27 to TRBJ2-7; a weak D match, TRBD2 (6 bases). Germline-derived CDR1 and CDR2 are MNHEY and SMNVEV (reference sequence). V was pared by 4 bases and J by 7 bases, with 14 bases between. This CDR3 contains 13 residues. This CDR3 is CASSSGTRGEQYF. CDR3 nucleotides: TGTGCCAGCAGTTCCGGGACTCGTGGTGAGCAGTACTTC.

This clone was detected a few times. The V call is TRBV5-1, the J call TRBJ2-7; perhaps TRBD1 as D (5 bases). This CDR3 has 13 residues. V lost 0 bases to trimming and J lost 5 bases, with 9 bases between them. Germline CDR1 is SGHRS and CDR2 is YFSETQ. In DNA form, the CDR3 reads TGCGCCAGCAGCTTGGCGGGCAGGGACGAGCAGTACTTC. The encoded protein is CASSLAGRDEQYF.

The chain combines TRBV4-1 with TRBJ2-7, with 8 positions matching TRBD2. CDR1 and CDR2 from the germline V gene are MGHRA and YSYEKL. The CDR3 is 15 residues long. With 1 base clipped from V and 0 bases from J, the junction kept 2 bases outside the gene matches. This chain's CDR3 is CASSQGAGGSYEQYF. The CDR3 region has the DNA TGCGCCAGCAGCCAAGGGGCGGGAGGCTCCTACGAGCAGTACTTC.

The rearrangement joins TRBV4-3 to TRBJ2-7; possible D gene TRBD1, 6 bases. The germline V gene encodes CDR1 LGHNA and CDR2 YSLEER. The CDR3 sequence is 16 residues long. Trimming pared 0 bases from V and 2 bases from J, leaving 14 bases between. The CDR3 bases are TGCGCCAGCAGCCAAGATTCTTCTGCAGGGGCCTACGAGCAGTACTTC. Residues: CASSQDSSAGAYEQYF.

The chain recombines TRBV5-5 with TRBJ2-5; 14 bases align to TRBD2. Trimming removed 0 bases from V and 3 bases from J; junction bases left unmatched: 7. Germline CDR1 SGHKS, CDR2 YYEKEE (reference sequence). The CDR3 is 18 residues long. The CDR3 DNA is TGTGCCAGCAGCTTGGGACTAGCGGGAGGGGGATTGAAAGAGACCCAGTACTTC. Encoded protein: CASSLGLAGGGLKETQYF. Full variable domain (outside the CDR3, taken from reference TRBV5-5 and TRBJ2-5): DAGVTQSPTHLIKTRGQQVTLRCSPISGHKSVSWYQQVLGQGPQFIFQYYEKEERGRGNFPDRFSARQFPNYSSELNVNALLLGDSALYLCASSLGLAGGGLKETQYFGPGTRLLVL.

This chain uses TRBV11-2 with TRBJ2-2; D is uncertain. This CDR3 has 12 amino acids. Trimming cost V 6 bases and J 5 bases, with 7 bases left between them. Germline V CDR1 and CDR2: SGHAT, FQNNGV. The CDR3 DNA reads as TGTGCCAGCAGTTCCGCGACCGGGGAGCTGTTTTTT. It is translated as CASSSATGELFF.

V gene TRBV5-1 combines with J gene TRBJ2-7; maybe TRBD2 (5 bases). Germline V lookup: CDR1 SGHRS, CDR2 YFSETQ. This CDR3 is built from 14 residues. V was cut by 0 bases and J by 3 bases, with 10 bases left in between. CDR3 coding DNA: TGCGCCAGCAGCTTGGTGGGGAGTGGCTACGAGCAGTACTTC. Residues: CASSLVGSGYEQYF. The full variable domain, with the rest looked up from reference TRBV5-1 and TRBJ2-7, is KAGVTQTPRYLIKTRGQQVTLSCSPISGHRSVSWYQQTPGQGLQFLFEYFSETQRNKGNFPGRFSGRQFSNSRSEMNVSTLELGDSALYLCASSLVGSGYEQYFGPGTRLTVT.

This clone was recorded once. V gene TRBV29-1 combines with J gene TRBJ2-5; 7 bases agree with TRBD1. This CDR3 comprises 15 residues. Trimming at V came to 4 bases and at J to 2 bases, leaving 10 bases not matched to a gene. Germline V gene lookup returns CDR1 SQVTM and CDR2 ANQGSEA. The CDR3 region has the DNA TGCAGCGTTGTGGAGAACAGGGGCTTTCAAGAGACCCAGTACTTC. It codes for CSVVENRGFQETQYF.

The chain carries TRBV2 and TRBJ2-7, with TRBD2 matching 12 bases. Germline V gene lookup returns CDR1 SNHLY and CDR2 FYNNEI. V gave up 6 bases and J gave up 0 bases; unmatched junction bases: 6. This CDR3 contains 16 residues. This CDR3 reads CASSGTSGLFSYEQYF. CDR3 in DNA: TGTGCCAGCAGCGGGACTAGCGGGCTTTTCTCCTACGAGCAGTACTTC.

This clone occurred once. This chain uses TRBV5-1 with TRBJ1-1; tentatively, D is TRBD1 (5 bases). The CDR3 runs 14 residues. Germline V gene sequence: CDR1 SGHRS, CDR2 YFSETQ. Deletions cut 0 bases from V and 0 bases from J, with 6 bases between. In DNA, the CDR3 is TGCGCCAGCAGCTTGGGGGGCTTGAACACTGAAGCTTTCTTT. Its protein product is CASSLGGLNTEAFF.

The genes are TRBV4-3 and TRBJ1-3; 8 positions agree with TRBD1. The CDR3 sequence is 18 residues long. The germline gives CDR1 LGHNA, CDR2 YSLEER. Losses at the gene ends were 1 base for V and 2 bases for J; bases not matched to a gene: 10. The chain's CDR3 is CASSQGVDRARAGNTIYF. The CDR3 bases are TGCGCCAGCAGCCAAGGGGTGGACAGGGCGAGGGCTGGAAACACCATATATTTT.

This clone was seen just once. The chain has TRBV6-1 and TRBJ1-5; no firm D call. The length of the CDR3 is 16 residues. Trimming took off 2 bases at V and 0 bases at J, with 11 bases between the two ends. Germline V lookup: CDR1 MNHNS, CDR2 SASEGT. The CDR3 DNA sequence: TGTGCCAGCAGTGAATTTGGCGGCTATAGCAATCAGCCCCAGCATTTT. This gives the protein CASSEFGGYSNQPQHF.

The chain employs TRBV4-3 and TRBJ1-1; the D is unclear. The CDR3 is 17 residues long. Germline loops: CDR1 LGHNA, CDR2 YSLEER. V gave up 0 bases and J gave up 4 bases, with 18 bases separating them. CDR3 sequence (DNA): TGCGCCAGCAGCCAAGAAGTCCCGGTGGCGTTGATCACTGAAGCTTTCTTT. Translated: CASSQEVPVALITEAFF.

V usage is TRBV2 and J usage is TRBJ2-5, with D uncertain. CDR1 SNHLY and CDR2 FYNNEI come from the germline V gene. This CDR3 has 15 amino acids. The V end was cut by 4 bases, the J end by 1 base, with 13 bases between. The CDR3 DNA reads as TGTGCCAGCAGTGTAGTTGGTGGAACCCAAGAGACCCAGTACTTC. Its translation is CASSVVGGTQETQYF.

V is TRBV7-2 and J is TRBJ2-1; D is possibly TRBD1 (5 bases). There are 16 residues in the CDR3. The V end was cut by 5 bases, the J end by 2 bases, with 16 bases between. Germline CDR1 and CDR2: SGHTA and FQGNSA. The CDR3 DNA reads as TGTGCCAGCAGCCCCCCAGGGTCCCTACCCTACAATGAGCAGTTCTTC. This codes for CASSPPGSLPYNEQFF.

This chain links TRBV18 with TRBJ1-2, with 10 bases matching TRBD1. Germline CDR1 is KGHSH and CDR2 is LQKENI. This CDR3 contains 15 residues. Germline trimming cut 3 bases from V and 5 bases from J; bases unmatched to any gene: 6. The CDR3: CASSPGGQGHYGYTF. The CDR3, as DNA: TGTGCCAGCTCACCCGGGGGACAGGGGCATTATGGCTACACCTTC.

The rearrangement uses TRBV30 and TRBJ1-2; weak D call: TRBD1 (6 bases). CDR1 and CDR2 (germline): GTSNPN, SVGIG (reference sequence). The CDR3 covers 14 residues. The ends were cut back, 3 bases at V and 7 bases at J, with 18 bases in the middle. This CDR3 is CAWSDTGSGGGYTF. The CDR3 region has the DNA TGTGCCTGGAGCGACACAGGGTCGGGGGGTGGCTACACCTTC.

The chain has TRBV13 and TRBJ2-1, with 7 bases matching TRBD2. Trimming cost V 5 bases and J 5 bases; bases outside gene matches: 3. The CDR3 is 13 residues long. CDR1 and CDR2 from the germline V gene are PRHDT and FYEKMQ (reference sequence). The CDR3 region is CASSLTSDNEQFF. CDR3 DNA: TGTGCCAGCAGCCTAACTAGCGACAATGAGCAGTTCTTC.

This chain joins TRBV5-1 and TRBJ2-5, with D unclear. The germline V gene has CDR1 SGHRS and CDR2 YFSETQ. The CDR3 has 14 amino acids. Between the trimmed V and J ends, which lost 0 bases and 7 bases, there was a span of 13 bases. In DNA form, the CDR3 reads TGCGCCAGCAGCTTGGCTTTGGGTGAAGTGACCCAGTACTTC. Residues: CASSLALGEVTQYF.

The chain links TRBV4-2 to TRBJ2-1; either TRBD1 or TRBD2 may supply D (5 bases each). Germline CDR1 reads LGHNA; CDR2 reads YNFKEQ. The CDR3 totals 15 residues. V lost 1 base to trimming and J lost 5 bases, with 12 bases between them. This CDR3 is CASSQAVRGDNEQFF. The CDR3, as DNA: TGTGCCAGCAGCCAAGCGGTGAGGGGCGACAATGAGCAGTTCTTC.

The chain recombines TRBV9 with TRBJ2-2; 7 bases map to TRBD2. This CDR3 has 13 amino acids. Trimming took 4 bases from V and 7 from J; bases not matched to a gene: 4. Germline V lookup: CDR1 SGDLS, CDR2 YYNGEE. CDR3 coding DNA: TGTGCCAGCAGCCTCGGGGGGAGCGGGGAGCTGTTTTTT. Translation: CASSLGGSGELFF.

CDR3 in amino acids: CASSPQRGIEAFF. In DNA form, the CDR3 reads TGTGCCAGCTCACCACAAAGGGGAATAGAAGCTTTCTTT. The rearrangement links TRBV18 to TRBJ1-1; weak D call: TRBD1 (5 bases). In germline, CDR1 is KGHSH, CDR2 LQKENI. The CDR3 sequence is 13 residues long. The V gene lost 1 base and the J gene lost 8 bases, with 11 bases spanning the gap.

J is TRBJ1-4 and V is TRBV9; maybe TRBD1 (5 bases). CDR3 length: 15 residues. Between the trimmed V and J ends, which lost 0 bases and 8 bases, there was a span of 14 bases. The germline CDR1 and CDR2 sequences are SGDLS and YYNGEE. The DNA of the CDR3 is TGTGCCAGCAGCGTAGATCGGCAGGGTGGCGAAAAACTGTTTTTT. Translation: CASSVDRQGGEKLFF.

The V and J genes are TRBV7-2 and TRBJ1-1, with D perhaps matching TRBD1 (6 bases). The CDR3 is 15 residues long. Trimming removed 5 bases at V and 1 base at J, with 14 bases between. Germline V gene sequence: CDR1 SGHTA, CDR2 FQGNSA. CDR3 protein: CASSPGWGANTEAFF. The CDR3 DNA sequence: TGTGCCAGCAGCCCCGGGTGGGGGGCGAACACTGAAGCTTTCTTT.

The chain links TRBV4-3 to TRBJ2-3; D gene ambiguous. The CDR3 is made up of 15 amino acids. Trimming left V 0 bases short and J 1 base short, with 8 bases between. Germline CDR1 LGHNA, CDR2 YSLEER. CDR3 protein: CASSQDGQGTDTQYF. CDR3 sequence (DNA): TGCGCCAGCAGCCAAGATGGGCAGGGCACAGATACGCAGTATTTT.

The chain joins TRBV15 to TRBJ2-5, with 11 bases matching TRBD2. CDR1 is LNHNV and CDR2 is YYDKDF in the germline V gene (reference sequence). This CDR3 is built from 16 residues. Losses at the gene ends were 6 bases for V and 1 base for J; bases not matched to a gene: 7. CDR3 nucleotides: TGTGCCACCAGAGGGGTGACTAGCGGGGTCCAAGAGACCCAGTACTTC. This codes for CATRGVTSGVQETQYF.

J is TRBJ2-5 and V is TRBV7-2, with 7 positions matching TRBD2. CDR1 and CDR2 (germline): SGHTA, FQGNSA. The J segment lost 2 bases and the V segment lost 5 bases, leaving 5 bases of the junction unmatched. This CDR3 has 14 residues. The CDR3 spells CASSKGLRQETQYF. The CDR3 region has the DNA TGTGCCAGCAGCAAGGGACTAAGACAAGAGACCCAGTACTTC.